The 26 T cell receptor beta chains presented below share a single source sample, sequenced in a study of cytomegalovirus exposure and HLA in healthy donors. This table comes from immunoSEQ multiplex PCR, and its TCRdb copy is limited to in-frame clones, with some not included. Of under 200,000 clones in the sample, 95% to 96% were seen once. Sequenced sample: PBMCs. Receptors were obtained from a woman younger than 35 in good health and CMV-seronegative.

The chain recombines TRBV30 with TRBJ2-7; 10 nucleotides match TRBD2. The CDR3 totals 14 residues. V lost 2 bases to trimming and J lost 3 bases; unmatched junction nucleotides: 4. CDR1 and CDR2 from the germline V gene are GTSNPN and SVGIG (reference sequence). CDR3 nucleotide sequence: TGTGCCTGGAGTCGGCTAGCGGGGGACTACGAGCAGTACTTC. This encodes CAWSRLAGDYEQYF.

V usage is TRBV29-1 and J usage is TRBJ1-3; 10 positions agree with TRBD1. Germline lookup yields CDR1 SQVTM and CDR2 ANQGSEA. V shed 6 bases and J 7 bases; nucleotides not matched to a gene: 6. The CDR3 is 13 residues long. This CDR3 is CSVWDRGGNTIYF. Here the CDR3 DNA reads TGCAGCGTGTGGGACAGGGGAGGCAACACCATATATTTT.

This chain uses TRBV7-8 with TRBJ1-2, with TRBD1 matching 7 bases. The CDR3 consists of 15 residues. Germline V CDR1 and CDR2: SGHVS, FQNEAQ. Trimming cost V 2 bases and J 4 bases; bases outside gene matches: 7. DNA of the CDR3: TGTGCCAGCAGCTTAAGGGACAGAAGTTCCTATGGCTACACCTTC. Protein product: CASSLRDRSSYGYTF.

The chain recombines TRBV6-5 with TRBJ1-2; TRBD1 aligns across 7 bases. The germline gives CDR1 MNHEY, CDR2 SVGAGI. CDR3 length: 13 residues. Unmatched junction bases numbered 6, after V lost 5 bases and J lost 6 bases. CDR3 sequence (DNA): TGTGCCAGCAGTGACAGGGAGTGGAATGGCTACACCTTC. Protein: CASSDREWNGYTF.

CDR3 loop: CASSHFRGVGGSTDTQYF. The CDR3 coding sequence is TGTGCCAGCAGTCATTTTCGTGGCGTGGGGGGAAGCACAGATACGCAGTATTTT. The J gene is TRBJ2-3, the V gene TRBV6-7; TRBD2 is a possible D gene (6 bases). TRBV6-7 has ORF status, its function being uncertain. This CDR3 comprises 18 residues. V lost 5 bases and J 0 bases, leaving 21 bases between the germline ends.

The sample holds one count of this clone. The chain recombines TRBV7-8 with TRBJ2-1, with 10 positions matching TRBD2. CDR3 size: 15 residues. The V gene end was trimmed by 3 bases and the J gene end by 10 bases; junction bases not matched to a gene: 9. Germline lookup yields CDR1 SGHVS and CDR2 FQNEAQ. CDR3 residues: CASSFGLAVGGEQFF. The DNA of the CDR3 is TGTGCCAGCAGCTTTGGACTAGCGGTGGGGGGGGAGCAGTTCTTC.

V is TRBV6-5 and J is TRBJ2-5, with 12 positions matching TRBD2. Germline assignment: CDR1 MNHEY and CDR2 SVGAGI. This CDR3 has 16 amino acids. J was trimmed by 4 bases and V by 2 bases; bases with no gene match: 5. CDR3 protein: CASSYLAGGPLETQYF. The CDR3 nucleotides read TGTGCCAGCAGTTACCTAGCGGGGGGGCCGTTAGAGACCCAGTACTTC.

This clone was seen a handful of times. V is TRBV2 and J is TRBJ2-7; D remains unclear. CDR3 length: 12 residues. The germline V gene has CDR1 SNHLY and CDR2 FYNNEI. Trimming left V 5 bases short and J 3 bases short, with 8 bases between. The CDR3 is CASSRLSYEQYF. DNA for the CDR3: TGTGCCAGCAGTCGACTGAGCTACGAGCAGTACTTC.

The chain carries TRBV7-8 and TRBJ2-5; D is unresolved. CDR3 length equals 19 residues. Germline V gene data show CDR1 as SGHVS and CDR2 as FQNEAQ. Trimming took off 1 base at V and 1 base at J, with 22 bases between the two ends. CDR3 residues: CASSLVGGPRFLGQETQYF. The CDR3 bases are TGTGCCAGCAGCTTAGTCGGCGGCCCGCGGTTCTTGGGCCAAGAGACCCAGTACTTC.

V gene TRBV4-2 combines with J gene TRBJ2-1, with 9 bases matching TRBD2. Trimming at V came to 2 bases and at J to 2 bases, leaving 4 bases not matched to a gene. The CDR3 sequence is 16 residues long. Germline V gene lookup returns CDR1 LGHNA and CDR2 YNFKEQ. CDR3 amino acids: CASSQSASGTYNEQFF. CDR3 nucleotide sequence: TGTGCCAGCAGCCAATCGGCTAGCGGGACCTACAATGAGCAGTTCTTC.

This chain joins TRBV6-1 and TRBJ2-2, with D possibly matching TRBD1 (6 bases). The CDR3 sequence is 13 residues long. Trimming pared 7 bases from V and 6 bases from J, leaving 12 bases between. Per the germline V gene, CDR1 is MNHNS and CDR2 is SASEGT. CDR3 nucleotides: TGTGCCAGCACCCCGGCAGGGGCCGGGGAGCTGTTTTTT. It yields the protein CASTPAGAGELFF.

J is TRBJ1-1 and V is TRBV7-9, with TRBD1 as a possible D gene (5 bases). V lost 1 base and J lost 2, with 8 bases in between. CDR1 is SEHNR, CDR2 FQNEAQ, per germline (reference sequence). This CDR3 is built from 14 residues. The CDR3 loop is CASSLVGLNTEAFF. The CDR3 DNA sequence: TGTGCCAGCAGCTTAGTGGGACTAAACACTGAAGCTTTCTTT.

The rearrangement links TRBV13 to TRBJ2-1; D call uncertain. Germline loops: CDR1 PRHDT, CDR2 FYEKMQ (reference sequence). The CDR3 length is 16 residues. V gave up 5 bases and J gave up 0 bases, with 14 bases separating them. In DNA, the CDR3 is TGTGCCAGCAGCGCCCCCCCTCAACACTCCTACAATGAGCAGTTCTTC. Encoded protein: CASSAPPQHSYNEQFF.

The chain carries TRBV27 and TRBJ1-1; D might be TRBD1 (5 bases). V was trimmed by 6 bases and J by 0 bases, leaving 11 bases between them. The CDR3 runs 14 residues. Germline V gene sequence: CDR1 MNHEY, CDR2 SMNVEV (reference sequence). For the CDR3, the DNA is TGTGCCAGCAGGCCATGGGGGGTGAACACTGAAGCTTTCTTT. Protein: CASRPWGVNTEAFF.

The chain uses TRBV5-1 and TRBJ2-2, with D hard to call. Germline loops: CDR1 SGHRS, CDR2 YFSETQ. This CDR3 contains 14 residues. V was pared by 1 base and J by 5 bases, with 9 bases between. CDR3 amino acids: CASSLTQSTGELFF. CDR3 sequence (DNA): TGCGCCAGCAGCTTGACGCAGTCAACCGGGGAGCTGTTTTTT.

This chain links TRBV5-6 with TRBJ1-2, with TRBD1 matching 7 bases. CDR3 length equals 15 residues. After removal of 4 bases from V and 4 bases from J, the junction contained 10 bases not matched to a gene. Germline assignment: CDR1 SGHDT and CDR2 YYEEEE. CDR3 bases: TGTGCCAGCAGCGGGGGGACAGCCCCACGCTATGGCTACACCTTC. Amino acids: CASSGGTAPRYGYTF.

The rearrangement uses TRBV29-1 and TRBJ2-7, with a tentative D call TRBD1 (6 bases). This CDR3 region has 12 residues. Trimming removed 5 bases from V and 7 bases from J, with 15 bases in between. CDR1 and CDR2 from the germline V gene are SQVTM and ANQGSEA. The CDR3 DNA follows: TGCAGCGTTAAGACAGGTTCACGAGAGCAGTACTTC. Protein product: CSVKTGSREQYF.

The chain couples TRBV5-6 to TRBJ1-1; maybe TRBD1 (6 bases). The CDR3 covers 16 residues. CDR1 is SGHDT and CDR2 is YYEEEE in the germline V gene. V was cut by 3 bases and J by 1 base, with 16 bases left in between. The CDR3 sequence: CASSSPGAGENTEAFF. As DNA, the CDR3 is TGTGCCAGCAGCTCCCCCGGCGCAGGGGAGAACACTGAAGCTTTCTTT.

This chain uses TRBV7-2 with TRBJ2-7, with no clear D. CDR1 is SGHTA and CDR2 is FQGNSA in the germline V gene. The CDR3 contains 11 residues. Trimming took off 5 bases at V and 4 bases at J, with 6 bases between the two ends. The CDR3: CASSRTYEQYF. CDR3 coding DNA: TGTGCCAGCAGCCGAACTTACGAGCAGTACTTC.

The chain employs TRBV4-1 and TRBJ2-1, with D maybe TRBD2 (6 bases). The CDR3 contains 16 residues. CDR1 and CDR2 (germline): MGHRA, YSYEKL. V shed 0 bases and J shed 2 bases, with 11 bases lying between them. CDR3 DNA: TGCGCCAGCAGCCAAGAGCTACTAGCCGCCTACAATGAGCAGTTCTTC. This translates into CASSQELLAAYNEQFF.

The chain combines TRBV30 with TRBJ2-6; possible D gene TRBD1, 6 bases. This CDR3 contains 15 residues. The ends were cut back, 5 bases at V and 4 bases at J, with 15 bases in the middle. Germline loops: CDR1 GTSNPN, CDR2 SVGIG (reference sequence). The CDR3 DNA reads as TGTGCCTGGCGCACAGGGATCGCAGGGGCCAACGTCCTGACTTTC. Its translation: CAWRTGIAGANVLTF.

CDR3 region: CSVVGTVSYEQYF. CDR3 sequence (DNA): TGCAGCGTTGTTGGGACAGTCTCCTACGAGCAGTACTTC. The V gene is TRBV29-1, the J gene TRBJ2-7; 7 bases are shared with TRBD1. The CDR3 spans 13 residues. After removal of 4 bases from V and 0 bases from J, the junction contained 3 bases not matched to a gene. Germline CDR1 reads SQVTM; CDR2 reads ANQGSEA.

This chain joins TRBV29-1 and TRBJ1-2, with no clear D. V lost 0 bases, J lost 3 bases, and 5 bases lay in between. Germline-derived CDR1 and CDR2 are SQVTM and ANQGSEA. The CDR3 is made up of 12 amino acids. CDR3 amino acids: CSVEDLHYGYTF. The CDR3, as DNA: TGCAGCGTTGAAGATCTCCACTATGGCTACACCTTC.

This clone appeared once. The chain joins TRBV11-2 to TRBJ2-3, with 10 bases matching TRBD2. With V trimmed by 3 bases and J by 4 bases, 4 bases remained unmatched. The length of the CDR3 is 15 residues. Germline V gene lookup returns CDR1 SGHAT and CDR2 FQNNGV. The CDR3 loop is CASSFLAGGPDTQYF. In DNA form, the CDR3 reads TGTGCCAGCAGCTTCTTAGCGGGGGGTCCAGATACGCAGTATTTT.

This clone was picked up one time. This chain uses TRBV19 with TRBJ1-5; D gene ambiguous. The CDR3 has 14 residues. Between the trimmed V and J ends, which lost 5 bases and 0 bases, there was a span of 8 bases. Germline V CDR1 and CDR2: LNHDA, SQIVND (reference sequence). The CDR3 sequence: CASSLVRSNQPQHF. The DNA for the CDR3 is TGTGCCAGTAGTTTAGTGCGTAGCAATCAGCCCCAGCATTTT.

The chain recombines TRBV4-3 with TRBJ1-2, with D tentatively TRBD1 (6 bases). The CDR3 length is 15 residues. CDR1 and CDR2 (germline): LGHNA, YSLEER. V gave up 4 bases and J gave up 8 bases, with 20 bases separating them. The CDR3 here is CASSPYRLRGKGYTF. As DNA, the CDR3 is TGCGCCAGCAGCCCCTACCGGCTCAGGGGTAAGGGCTACACCTTC.